These T cell receptor beta chains were read from a single sample in a study of vaccination and CD4 T cells after COVID-19. Their antigens remain unidentified. TCRdb passed the PCR reads through MiXCR, listing each CDR3 protein once. The sample records approximately 16,000 distinct CDR3 sequences, 50% to 60% being singletons. The sequencing used CD4+ T cells from blood, cultured in vitro, collected before SARS-CoV-2 vaccination. These receptors came from a human donor who had recovered from COVID-19. The CDR3 runs from the conserved cysteine through the conserved F or W. D genes are given only for firm matches. Clone size is given for some rows only: seen once, a few or many times, or a class if the clone is expanded.

d_call j_call clone_size v_call cdr3_nt cdr3_aa
NA TRBJ1-4 NA TRBV28 TGTGCCAGCAGTTGGACTGAGGGAAAACTGTTTTTT CASSWTEGKLFF
TRBD1 TRBJ1-3 NA TRBV7-9 TGTGCCAGCAGCCCCGTAAACAGGGGTGGAAACACCATATATTTT CASSPVNRGGNTIYF
TRBD2 TRBJ2-7 NA TRBV2 TGTGCCAGCACCTTACTAGCGGGAGCCTCCTACGAGCAGTACTTC CASTLLAGASYEQYF
NA TRBJ2-7 NA TRBV7-3 TGTGCCAGCGCCTCATACCACAAAGACGAGCAGTACTTC CASASYHKDEQYF
NA TRBJ2-7 few TRBV6-1 TGTGCCAGCAGTGAAAGGCAGGAGCAGTACTTC CASSERQEQYF
NA TRBJ1-1 few TRBV2 TGTGCCAGCACCGGCGAGGGTGGAACTGAAGCTTTCTTT CASTGEGGTEAFF
NA TRBJ2-1 NA TRBV20-1 TGCAGTGCCACGGACAGCGTTTGGGGCAATGAGCAGTTCTTC CSATDSVWGNEQFF
TRBD2 TRBJ2-3 NA TRBV10-1 TGCGCCAGCAGTGAGTCTCGCTGGCGGGGGGGCCCCCCCACGGATACGCAGTATTTT CASSESRWRGGPPTDTQYF
TRBD2 TRBJ2-3 NA TRBV15 TGTGCCACCAGCAGAGATGAGGGGAGGGGCACAGATACGCAGTATTTT CATSRDEGRGTDTQYF
TRBD2 TRBJ2-1 once TRBV6-4 TGTGCCAGCAGTGTCACGGGGGGCTCCTACAATGAGCAGTTCTTC CASSVTGGSYNEQFF
NA TRBJ1-6 NA TRBV2 TGTGCCAGCAGTCATATCGCAGGCAGTCTCGGCTCACCCCTCCACTTT CASSHIAGSLGSPLHF
TRBD1 TRBJ1-5 NA TRBV27 TGTGCCAGCAGCTTGAAGACCGGGACAGTCTATCCGGAAAGCAATCAGCCCCAGCATTTT CASSLKTGTVYPESNQPQHF
TRBD2 TRBJ2-5 NA TRBV6-1 TGTGCCAGCAGTGAAACTAGCGGGAAAAAGACCCAGTACTTC CASSETSGKKTQYF
NA TRBJ1-2 NA TRBV5-6 TGTGCCAGCAGCTTGGAGGGGCGGGGAACCCTCTATGGCTACACCTTC CASSLEGRGTLYGYTF
NA TRBJ1-1 NA TRBV6-8 TGTGCCAGCAGTTACCAAAACCTGAACACTGAAGCTTTCTTT CASSYQNLNTEAFF
TRBD2 TRBJ2-7 NA TRBV7-2 TGTGCCAGCAGCCTCCGGGGGGGACGGTCCTACGAGCAGTACTTC CASSLRGGRSYEQYF
NA TRBJ1-6 few TRBV10-3 TGTGCCATCAGTAGTACAGGTTCATATAATTCACCCCTCCACTTT CAISSTGSYNSPLHF
NA TRBJ2-3 NA TRBV7-2 TGTGCCAGCAGCTTAGGTCGAGATACGCAGTATTTT CASSLGRDTQYF
TRBD1 TRBJ2-3 NA TRBV24-1 TGTGCCACCAGTGAGCCCTCCGGGACAGGGATCGCAGATACGCAGTATTTT CATSEPSGTGIADTQYF
NA TRBJ1-5 NA TRBV19 TGTGCCAGTAGTATCCCCGGGGTCGGTCAGCCCCAGCATTTT CASSIPGVGQPQHF
NA TRBJ1-5 few TRBV20-1 TGCAGTGCTAACCTCGATGACAATCAGCCCCAGCATTTT CSANLDDNQPQHF
NA TRBJ1-5 few TRBV6-1 TGTGCCAGCATGACGCTCGATAGCAATCAGCCCCAGCATTTT CASMTLDSNQPQHF
NA TRBJ1-1 NA TRBV7-8 TGTGCCAGCAGCTCGCGCTGGGGCACTGAAGCTTTCTTT CASSSRWGTEAFF
NA TRBJ2-6 NA TRBV27 TGTGCCAGCAGTGCGACGACTGGGGCCAACGTCCTGACTTTC CASSATTGANVLTF
TRBD1 TRBJ2-5 NA TRBV11-3 TGTGCCAGCAGCCCGGGACAGGGGTTCTTTCAAGAGACCCAGTACTTC CASSPGQGFFQETQYF
TRBD1 TRBJ2-3 NA TRBV19 TGTGCCAGTAGTAAACACAGGGGTTCACCAAGCACAGATACGCAGTATTTT CASSKHRGSPSTDTQYF
NA TRBJ1-2 NA TRBV20-1 TGCAGTGCTAGAGACCGGACAGTCTATGGCTACACCTTC CSARDRTVYGYTF
NA TRBJ2-3 NA TRBV7-2 TGTGCCAGCAGCTTCGGGGGTGCGAATCTGAATACGCAGTATTTT CASSFGGANLNTQYF
TRBD1 TRBJ2-7 few TRBV6-1 TGTGCCAGCAGGGATGGGACAGGCTACGAGCAGTACTTC CASRDGTGYEQYF
TRBD1 TRBJ1-2 NA TRBV10-3 TGTGCCATCAGTGGCACAGGGGCCCTAAACTATGGCTACACCTTC CAISGTGALNYGYTF
NA TRBJ2-5 NA TRBV7-2 TGTGCCAGCAGCTTATTCCCACGGCTAGCCCAAGAGACCCAGTACTTC CASSLFPRLAQETQYF
TRBD2 TRBJ2-3 NA TRBV7-2 TGTGCCAGCAGCGGGGGACTAGCGGGGGCCACAGATACGCAGTATTTT CASSGGLAGATDTQYF
TRBD1 TRBJ1-3 NA TRBV6-1 TGTGCCAGCACCGGACAGGGGGAATCTCTCGGAAACACCATATATTTT CASTGQGESLGNTIYF
NA TRBJ1-3 NA TRBV15 TGTGCCACCAGCAGAGATATCGGTAACTCTGGAAACACCATATATTTT CATSRDIGNSGNTIYF
TRBD1 TRBJ1-1 NA TRBV20-1 TGCAGTGCAACGGACAGGGTTTACACTGAAGCTTTCTTT CSATDRVYTEAFF
TRBD2 TRBJ2-5 NA TRBV20-1 TGCAGTGCTAGAGATGGGGCGGGGGGGCAAGAGACCCAGTACTTC CSARDGAGGQETQYF
TRBD1 TRBJ1-1 NA TRBV2 TGTGCCAGCAGCGACGGACAGGGGGTGGCTTTCTTT CASSDGQGVAFF
TRBD2 TRBJ2-1 few TRBV7-9 TGTGCCAGCAGCCGGGGGGTGATGCATGAGCAGTTCTTC CASSRGVMHEQFF
NA TRBJ1-4 NA TRBV15 TGTGCCACCAGCACCCGACAAACGCTAAAAAAACTGTTTTTT CATSTRQTLKKLFF
NA TRBJ2-3 NA TRBV7-2 TGTGCCAGCAGCCCTTCGGTCGATACGCAGTATTTT CASSPSVDTQYF
NA TRBJ2-2 few TRBV7-2 TGTGCCAGCAGCGACCGGGATTACACCGGGGAGCTGTTTTTT CASSDRDYTGELFF
TRBD1 TRBJ1-2 NA TRBV20-1 TGCAGTGCTGTACAACAGGGGGCAGGGTATGGCTACACCTTC CSAVQQGAGYGYTF
NA TRBJ2-3 NA TRBV20-1 TGCAGTGCTCGCCCCAGCACAGATACGCAGTATTTT CSARPSTDTQYF
NA TRBJ1-5 few TRBV7-2 TGTGCCAGCAGCTTAGGCAGGGCGGGCAATCAGCCCCAGCATTTT CASSLGRAGNQPQHF
NA TRBJ1-1 NA TRBV24-1 TGTGCCACCAGTGATTCGGGACGGGGGAACACTGAAGCTTTCTTT CATSDSGRGNTEAFF
NA TRBJ2-1 few TRBV7-2 TGTGCCAGCAGCCCCGACAGATTATACAATGAGCAGTTCTTC CASSPDRLYNEQFF
NA TRBJ2-7 NA TRBV6-4 TGTGCCAGCAGTGACGGAACCGGGACCGTAACCTACGAGCAGTACTTC CASSDGTGTVTYEQYF
NA TRBJ2-7 NA TRBV4-2 TGTGCCAGCAGCCAATATCGGGACAACTACGAGCAGTACTTC CASSQYRDNYEQYF
NA TRBJ2-5 NA TRBV6-2/TRBV6-3 TGTGCCAGCAGTTCCTCCGGGACCGAGAAAGAGACCCAGTACTTC CASSSSGTEKETQYF
TRBD1 TRBJ2-7 NA TRBV5-8 TGTGCCAACCGACAGGGTCGGGTGCAGTACTTC CANRQGRVQYF
NA TRBJ1-5 few TRBV20-1 TGCAGTGCTAGCGGGGGGAGCGATCAGCCCCAGCATTTT CSASGGSDQPQHF
TRBD1 TRBJ1-2 few TRBV28 TGTGCCAGCAGTTTGGGGGACAGGGCTAACTATGGCTACACCTTC CASSLGDRANYGYTF
TRBD1 TRBJ1-2 NA TRBV5-5 TGTGCCAGCAGCTTCCTTCCCGGGACAGGGGATGGCTACACCTTC CASSFLPGTGDGYTF
NA TRBJ1-5 NA TRBV6-5 TGTGCCACCACTTCCTCTTTCAATCAGCCCCAGCATTTT CATTSSFNQPQHF
TRBD1 TRBJ1-1 few TRBV7-6 TGTGCCAGCAGCCGAAATATGGTGGGACAGGGGACCCCCACTGAAGCTTTCTTT CASSRNMVGQGTPTEAFF